This T cell receptor (beta chain) was recovered during a study of blood T cells in healthy people across ages. Findings and limits, study-wide: Strongly correlated with naive T cell percentage was TCR beta diversity. Roughly linear age-related decline in beta diversity appeared, significant by age 40.

The trim removed 10 bases at V and 5 bases at J, leaving 9 bases unmatched. Germline values: CDR1 ENHRY, CDR2 SYGVKD. This CDR3 comprises 13 residues. Healthy Caucasian individuals from Russia aged roughly 6 to 95 served as donors. PCR was performed a second time for about 7 to 11 cycles using a sample-barcoded 5' primer and a J-beta primer mix. In TCRdb, the 5' RACE reads were re-called with MiXCR into one record per CDR3 protein. The data hold 550,000 to 650,000 distinct CDR3 sequences, with roughly a quarter observed a single time. As for this clonotype: Its antigen remains unknown.

These data also featured in a second study, about T cells of mothers and their children. As reported in that work: A few healthy Caucasian mothers gave samples, and so did their six children.

The material sequenced was blood. The chain is built from TRBV10-3 and TRBJ2-5, with TRBD2 identical over 8 bases. The TCR was taken from a boy aged 2 to 10 in good health. For the CDR3, the DNA is TGTGCCACTTCGGGGGGGGGCTTGGAGACCCAGTACTTC. Amino acids: CATSGGGLETQYF.